The clone carrying this T cell receptor beta chain has at least ten counts. Its specificity is not known. This sample stems from a study of T cells in Graves' hyperthyroidism and ophthalmopathy. Study conclusions and caveats: Most thyroid clonotypes expanded above 0.001 appeared in blood too.

Absent ophthalmopathy progression within 18 months defined stable Graves' hyperthyroidism. Amplification of TCR beta CDR3 regions was performed using RNA transcripts as template. The primer set for the first-round RT-PCR of the TCR CDR3 was HTBI. TCRdb re-called the multiplex PCR reads through MiXCR, storing one row per CDR3 protein. This table has some 500,000 distinct CDR3 sequences, around 14% appearing once. CDR3 length: 17 residues. Trimming at V came to 0 bases and at J to 0 bases, leaving 8 bases not matched to a gene. Germline lookup yields CDR1 SGHRS and CDR2 YFSETQ. This TCR was recovered from a woman aged 18-35 years with Graves' hyperthyroidism. This rearrangement joins TRBV5-1 to TRBJ1-1, with TRBD1 matching 7 bases. Sequencing was done on a sample of blood. The CDR3 protein is CASSLARGTAMNTEAFF. CDR3 in DNA: TGCGCCAGCAGCTTGGCCAGGGGGACAGCCATGAACACTGAAGCTTTCTTT.